Each of the 21 T cell receptor beta chains below was sequenced from the same sample in a study of radiotherapy plus CTLA-4 blockade in lung cancer. TCRdb keeps only in-frame clones here, not all; method: immunoSEQ multiplex PCR. The sample carries over 80,000 clones, roughly 85% recorded once. The sample consisted of peripheral blood, taken from a patient treated with radiotherapy plus ipilimumab. These receptors came from a human donor with non-small cell lung cancer who had stable disease on radiotherapy plus ipilimumab.

The chain combines TRBV5-1 with TRBJ2-3; 12 bases fit TRBD1. CDR3 size: 18 residues. Trimming took 8 bases from V and 4 from J; bases not matched to a gene: 17. The germline CDR1 and CDR2 sequences are SGHRS and YFSETQ. Here the CDR3 reads CASTTGTGGLSVADTQYF. The CDR3 DNA sequence: TGCGCCAGTACTACCGGGACAGGGGGCCTCTCGGTGGCAGATACGCAGTATTTT.

This chain uses TRBV9 with TRBJ2-7; 11 positions agree with TRBD1. J gave up 7 bases and V 3 bases, and 6 bases lay outside the gene matches. Germline V gene data show CDR1 as SGDLS and CDR2 as YYNGEE. This CDR3 is built from 14 residues. The CDR3 region is CASSDGTGGREQYF. DNA of the CDR3: TGTGCCAGCAGCGACGGGACAGGGGGGCGGGAGCAGTACTTC.

This rearrangement joins TRBV5-1 to TRBJ2-6, with 7 bases identical to TRBD1. Per the germline V gene, CDR1 is SGHRS and CDR2 is YFSETQ. V trimming: 4 bases; J trimming: 2 bases; junction bases outside the gene matches: 12. This CDR3 is 18 amino acids long. CDR3 nucleotides: TGCGCCAGCAGCCCGAGAGGGGGCGAGGGTGCTGGGGCCAACGTCCTGACTTTC. Translating it yields CASSPRGGEGAGANVLTF.

This clone occurred once. The rearrangement uses TRBV27 and TRBJ1-4; no clear D. The CDR3 is made up of 15 amino acids. The V end was cut by 6 bases, the J end by 2 bases, with 13 bases between. CDR1 is MNHEY, CDR2 SMNVEV, per germline (reference sequence). The CDR3 sequence: CASRGRVATNEKLFF. CDR3 bases: TGTGCCAGCAGGGGCCGAGTCGCCACTAATGAAAAACTGTTTTTT.

This clone was recorded once. This chain links TRBV5-4 with TRBJ1-2; D might be TRBD1 (5 bases). Looked up from germline, CDR1 is SGHNT and CDR2 is YYREEE (reference sequence). This CDR3 has 15 amino acids. Trimming removed 1 base at V and 2 bases at J, with 12 bases between. The CDR3 sequence is CASSLLGTRNYGYTF. CDR3 sequence (DNA): TGTGCCAGCAGCTTGTTAGGGACCCGGAACTATGGCTACACCTTC.

The rearrangement uses TRBV28 and TRBJ2-5, with D perhaps TRBD1 (6 bases). CDR1 is MDHEN and CDR2 is SYDVKM in the germline V gene. The CDR3 contains 15 residues. The ends were cut back, 6 bases at V and 2 bases at J, with 16 bases in the middle. The CDR3 bases are TGTGCCAGCAGCACCGGGACACGGGTTCAAGAGACCCAGTACTTC. Protein: CASSTGTRVQETQYF. Combining the CDR3 with reference TRBV28 and TRBJ2-5 gives the whole variable domain DVKVTQSSRYLVKRTGEKVFLECVQDMDHENMFWYRQDPGLGLRLIYFSYDVKMKEKGDIPEGYSVSREKKERFSLILESASTNQTSMYLCASSTGTRVQETQYFGPGTRLLVL.

The rearrangement uses TRBV5-1 and TRBJ2-7; 9 bases map to TRBD1. CDR3 length equals 14 residues. CDR1 is SGHRS, CDR2 YFSETQ, per germline. J gave up 5 bases and V 4 bases, and 7 bases lay outside the gene matches. The CDR3 reads CASSLQGAVNEQYF. CDR3 DNA sequence: TGCGCCAGCAGCCTACAGGGGGCGGTAAACGAGCAGTACTTC.

V is TRBV16 and J is TRBJ2-5; D not resolved. V was cut by 0 bases and J by 6 bases, with 8 bases left in between. Germline V gives CDR1 KGHSY, CDR2 FQNENV. This CDR3 region has 13 residues. CDR3 DNA sequence: TGTGCCAGCAGCCAATCATCCTGGCAGACCCAGTACTTC. Protein: CASSQSSWQTQYF.

The rearrangement links TRBV19 to TRBJ1-6; D possibly corresponds to TRBD1 (5 bases). This CDR3 has 17 amino acids. The V gene's germline CDR1 is LNHDA and CDR2 SQIVND (reference sequence). The V and J ends lost 3 bases and 1 base respectively, with 13 bases between them. CDR3 sequence reads: CASSMVGRTSYNSPLHF. CDR3 coding DNA: TGTGCCAGTAGTATGGTGGGACGGACGTCCTATAATTCACCCCTCCACTTT.

The DNA of the CDR3 is TGTGCCAGCTCACCTGGGACAGGGAGGGGTCAGCCCCAGCATTTT. Residues: CASSPGTGRGQPQHF. This sequence joins TRBV18 and TRBJ1-5, with TRBD1 matching over 9 bases. J was trimmed by 6 bases and V by 3 bases; bases with no gene match: 6. Germline values: CDR1 KGHSH, CDR2 LQKENI. This CDR3 has 15 residues.

This clone was recorded a few times. J is TRBJ2-5 and V is TRBV29-1; D may match TRBD1 or TRBD2 (5 bases each). The V gene lost 0 bases and the J gene lost 7 bases, with 15 bases spanning the gap. The CDR3 contains 14 residues. Germline CDR1 reads SQVTM; CDR2 reads ANQGSEA. CDR3 DNA: TGCAGCGTTGAAGATCGGGGCGGGCTGGGGACCCAGTACTTC. Amino acid sequence: CSVEDRGGLGTQYF. Supplemented by reference TRBV29-1 and TRBJ2-5, the full variable domain reads SAVISQKPSRDICQRGTSLTIQCQVDSQVTMMFWYRQQPGQSLTLIATANQGSEATYESGFVIDKFPISRPNLTFSTLTVSNMSPEDSSIYLCSVEDRGGLGTQYFGPGTRLLVL.

This clone was picked up one time. The V call is TRBV27, the J call TRBJ1-1; tentatively, D is TRBD1 (5 bases). V was cut by 3 bases and J by 5 bases, with 10 bases left in between. Germline CDR1 is MNHEY and CDR2 is SMNVEV (reference sequence). The length of the CDR3 is 13 residues. The CDR3 DNA follows: TGTGCCAGCAGTTTCGCCGGGGGGACTGAAGCTTTCTTT. Its translation is CASSFAGGTEAFF.

The rearrangement joins TRBV7-9 to TRBJ2-7, with unresolved D. V lost 2 bases and J 2 bases, leaving 10 bases between the germline ends. The germline CDR1 and CDR2 sequences are SEHNR and FQNEAQ (reference sequence). This CDR3 has 14 amino acids. The CDR3: CASSLMAETYEQYF. CDR3 DNA sequence: TGTGCCAGCAGCTTAATGGCGGAAACCTACGAGCAGTACTTC.

J is TRBJ2-5 and V is TRBV7-7; possible D gene TRBD1, 5 bases. Germline values: CDR1 SSHAT, CDR2 FNYEAQ (reference sequence). Trimming shortened V by 2 bases and J by 5 bases, and 9 bases separated the two germline ends. This CDR3 is built from 13 residues. The CDR3 DNA sequence: TGTGCCAGCAGCTTATCCCAGGGCGAGACCCAGTACTTC. It specifies CASSLSQGETQYF.

The V call is TRBV7-2, the J call TRBJ1-1, with D perhaps TRBD1 (5 bases). The CDR3 is made up of 14 amino acids. Per germline, CDR1 SGHTA and CDR2 FQGNSA. Trimming took 4 bases from V and 0 from J, leaving 9 bases between them. The CDR3 region is CASSSGTVNTEAFF. CDR3 DNA: TGTGCCAGCAGCTCCGGGACGGTGAACACTGAAGCTTTCTTT.

The chain employs TRBV7-7 and TRBJ2-5; the match to TRBD2 covers 13 bases. The CDR3 has 17 amino acids. Germline-derived CDR1 and CDR2 are SSHAT and FNYEAQ (reference sequence). V trimming: 1 base; J trimming: 4 bases; junction bases outside the gene matches: 6. The CDR3 region is CASSLEPLAGGRETQYF. In nucleotides, the CDR3 is TGTGCCAGCAGCTTAGAACCACTAGCGGGGGGGCGAGAGACCCAGTACTTC.

CDR3 bases: TGTGCCAGCTCACCATTACCAGGGAGTTACGAGCAGTACTTC. Its protein product is CASSPLPGSYEQYF. The rearrangement links TRBV18 to TRBJ2-5, with D tentatively TRBD1 or TRBD2 (5 bases each). Judging by the DNA end, TRBJ2-7 fits better; the J call may be wrong. Germline V CDR1 and CDR2: KGHSH, LQKENI. The CDR3 extends over 14 amino acids.

The chain recombines TRBV4-2 with TRBJ1-5; the D gene is possibly TRBD1 (5 bases). Germline V gene sequence: CDR1 LGHNA, CDR2 YNFKEQ. The V gene lost 4 bases and the J gene lost 7 bases, with 11 bases spanning the gap. CDR3 length: 13 residues. The CDR3 sequence: CASSRGRGQPQHF. Written as DNA, the CDR3 is TGTGCCAGCAGCCGGGGACGCGGCCAGCCCCAGCATTTT.

The chain recombines TRBV6-1 with TRBJ1-5; no firm D call. The V gene's germline CDR1 is MNHNS and CDR2 SASEGT. Trimming removed 7 bases at V and 2 bases at J, with 15 bases between. The CDR3 runs 15 residues. CDR3 coding DNA: TGTGCCAGCACTAGGGTCCCTGGGGGCAATCAGCCCCAGCATTTT. Translation: CASTRVPGGNQPQHF.

This rearrangement joins TRBV25-1 to TRBJ1-1, with 8 bases identical to TRBD1. The CDR3 length is 13 residues. The junction had 7 bases not matched to a gene; V was cut back by 9 bases and J by 4 bases. Germline V gene sequence: CDR1 MGHDK, CDR2 SYGVNS. CDR3 sequence: CASSRTGSTEAFF. The CDR3 DNA reads TGTGCCAGTTCTCGGACAGGGTCCACTGAAGCTTTCTTT. The full variable domain, with the rest looked up from reference TRBV25-1 and TRBJ1-1, is EADIYQTPRYLVIGTGKKITLECSQTMGHDKMYWYQQDPGMELHLIHYSYGVNSTEKGDLSSESTVSRIRTEHFPLTLESARPSHTSQYLCASSRTGSTEAFFGQGTRLTVV.

V gene TRBV27 combines with J gene TRBJ2-2, with TRBD1 identical over 9 bases. Germline V gene sequence: CDR1 MNHEY, CDR2 SMNVEV (reference sequence). Trimming took 5 bases from V and 0 from J; bases not matched to a gene: 10. This CDR3 comprises 18 residues. CDR3 sequence: CASSPTGTGSPNTGELFF. The CDR3 DNA is TGTGCCAGCAGTCCGACCGGGACAGGGTCCCCGAACACCGGGGAGCTGTTTTTT.